The T cell receptor beta chain under discussion was sequenced for a study of OX40 agonist ivuxolimab in advanced cancers. Profiled with immunoSEQ multiplex PCR; TCRdb holds only in-frame clones, not every one. The sample lists roughly 80,000 clones, about 85% seen once, with approximately 2% in the top ten. V was pared by 3 bases and J by 9 bases, with 14 bases between. CDR1 and CDR2 from the germline V gene are SGHNT and YYREEE (reference sequence). The CDR3 loop spans 13 amino acids. The genes are TRBV5-4 and TRBJ2-3; D might be TRBD1 (5 bases). The input for sequencing was CD4+ or CD8+ T cells sorted from blood, taken in a trial of the OX40 agonist ivuxolimab. The sequence was obtained from an adult with an advanced solid tumor such as melanoma, head and neck, liver or kidney cancer. CDR3 in amino acids: CASSSGLRVTQYF. The DNA of the CDR3 is TGTGCCAGCAGCTCCGGGCTCAGGGTCACGCAGTATTTT.